This T cell receptor (beta chain) is from a study of cytomegalovirus exposure and HLA in healthy donors. Use of 60 Vbeta and 13 Jbeta primers characterized the PCR. The method was immunoSEQ multiplex PCR; TCRdb's version includes in-frame clones alone and lacks a portion of them. Counted here are about 180,000 clones, roughly 80% occurring once; the ten biggest clones make up 1.3% to 1.5%. Specimen: PBMCs. This clonotype originated in a girl aged 5-17 years in good health and CMV-seropositive.

The CDR3 region has the DNA TGTGCCAGCAGCTCGAAAAGGACAGGGAATCATAGTGGCTACACCTTC. Translated: CASSSKRTGNHSGYTF. The V call is TRBV7-9, the J call TRBJ1-2; 8 nucleotides line up with TRBD1. This CDR3 region has 16 residues. V shed 4 bases and J 7 bases; nucleotides not matched to a gene: 14. Germline assignment: CDR1 SEHNR and CDR2 FQNEAQ (reference sequence).